This is a list of T cell receptor beta chains from one sample in a study of identical twins. TCRdb fed the 5' RACE reads into MiXCR, producing one record per CDR3 protein. The sample lists some 710,000 distinct CDR3 sequences; around 6% were seen once. The sequenced sample consisted of naive T cells sorted from blood. These TCRs come from a man younger than 35 in good health. Each CDR3 is given with its conserved first and last residue. Each record gives: D gene, J gene, V gene, clone size, CDR3 DNA, CDR3 protein. D genes are given only for firm matches. The size field is filled for only some rows; it gives once, few, many or a size class.

TRBD1,TRBJ2-2,TRBV12-3/TRBV12-4,many,TGTGCCAGCAGTTATACGACAGGGGAAAACACCGGGGAGCTGTTTTTT,CASSYTTGENTGELFF
TRBD2,TRBJ2-5,TRBV9,few,TGTGCCAGCAGCCCGACTCCGTGGCTAGCGGGAGGGCACCAAGAGACCCAGTACTTC,CASSPTPWLAGGHQETQYF
.,TRBJ1-1,TRBV27,few,TGTGCCAGCTGCCCGCGAGGGGAAGCTTTCTTT,CASCPRGEAFF
TRBD1,TRBJ1-1,TRBV10-3,many,TGTGCCATCACCCTGACAGGGGTGAACACTGAAGCTTTCTTT,CAITLTGVNTEAFF
.,TRBJ1-1,TRBV5-1,.,TGCGCCAGCAGCTTGGAGGCAGCCCGAGGCACTGAAGCTTTCTTT,CASSLEAARGTEAFF
.,TRBJ2-5,TRBV12-3/TRBV12-4,many,TGTGCCAGCAGCAACTTTCAGTGGGCAGCTGAAGAGACCCAGTACTTC,CASSNFQWAAEETQYF
TRBD2,TRBJ2-2,TRBV5-1,many,TGCGCCAGCAGCTTCGGGACTAGCGGGACCTCGGGCACCGGGGAGCTGTTTTTT,CASSFGTSGTSGTGELFF
.,TRBJ2-2,TRBV4-1,many,TGCGCCAGCAGCCAATTGGTGGGCGGGGAGCTGTTTTTT,CASSQLVGGELFF
.,TRBJ2-5,TRBV27,many,TGTGCCAGCAGTTTCCCCTCTGGGGAGACCCAGTACTTC,CASSFPSGETQYF
TRBD2,TRBJ2-1,TRBV3-1,many,TGTGCCAGCGGAAGTAGTCAAGGACTAGCGCAGTTCTTC,CASGSSQGLAQFF
.,TRBJ2-4,TRBV7-8,many,TGTGCCAGCAGCTTAGCGTTAGGGAGGCCCCGGGGCATTCAGTACTTC,CASSLALGRPRGIQYF
.,TRBJ2-5,TRBV13,many,TGTGCCAGCAGCGCGGGGACAGTGTTAGAGACCCAGTACTTC,CASSAGTVLETQYF
.,TRBJ1-5,TRBV7-2,many,TGTGCCAGCAGCTTAGAATCCGGATACAATCAGCCCCAGCATTTT,CASSLESGYNQPQHF
TRBD2,TRBJ2-7,TRBV11-2,few,TGTGCCAGCAGCTCTGGAGCGGGAGCGGGGTCCTACGAGCAGTACTTC,CASSSGAGAGSYEQYF
.,TRBJ2-1,TRBV20-1,few,TGCAGTGCTACTCGCCATCAGCCAGCGGGCTCCTACAATGAGCAGTTCTTC,CSATRHQPAGSYNEQFF
TRBD1,TRBJ2-3,TRBV10-3,many,TGTGCCATCAGTGTCACATTGTCCCAGGGGGCTCCCACAGATACGCAGTATTTT,CAISVTLSQGAPTDTQYF
.,TRBJ1-2,TRBV7-2,many,TGTGCCAGCAGCTTAGGGGGTTCTAACTATGGCTACACCTTC,CASSLGGSNYGYTF
.,TRBJ1-3,TRBV28,.,TGTGCCAGCAGTCCCCCCGGGACTCAGAGCTCTGGAAACACCATATATTTT,CASSPPGTQSSGNTIYF
.,TRBJ2-1,TRBV25-1,many,TGTGCCAGCAGTGAATTGACTACCATGGGGGTTTACAATGAGCAGTTCTTC,CASSELTTMGVYNEQFF
TRBD1,TRBJ2-5,TRBV5-1,many,TGCGCCAGCACCGAAGAGGGGGCGATAGAGACCCAGTACTTC,CASTEEGAIETQYF
.,TRBJ1-1,TRBV5-1,many,TGCGCCAGCAGCCCAACAGGACCTGAAGCTTTCTTT,CASSPTGPEAFF
.,TRBJ2-5,TRBV4-2,.,TGTGCCAGCAGCCAAGACGGCAGGGAGACCCAGTACTTC,CASSQDGRETQYF
TRBD2,TRBJ2-1,TRBV3-1,many,TGTGCCAGCAGCCACCTAGCGGGAGTAACGTACAATGAGCAGTTCTTC,CASSHLAGVTYNEQFF
TRBD1,TRBJ1-2,TRBV12-3/TRBV12-4,.,TGTGCCAGCAGTTCCGTTCAGGGGGCAGGTGGCTACACCTTC,CASSSVQGAGGYTF
.,TRBJ2-5,TRBV2,many,TGTGCCAGCAGTCGACAGGAGGCTGAGACCCAGTACTTC,CASSRQEAETQYF
TRBD2,TRBJ2-6,TRBV20-1,many,TGCAGTACGACTAGCGGGAGTTCTGGGGCCAACGTCCTGACTTTC,CSTTSGSSGANVLTF
TRBD2,TRBJ2-1,TRBV6-1,many,TGTGCCAGCAGCCTCACGGGACTAGCGGGAAATGAGCAGTTCTTC,CASSLTGLAGNEQFF
TRBD2,TRBJ2-5,TRBV10-2,many,TGCGCCAGCAGTGAGTTTACTAGCGGGATGGAGGAGACCCAGTACTTC,CASSEFTSGMEETQYF
.,TRBJ2-6,TRBV24-1,few,TGTGCCACCAGTGATTTTTCATCTACTTACTCTGGGGCCAACGTCCTGACTTTC,CATSDFSSTYSGANVLTF
TRBD2,TRBJ2-1,TRBV24-1,many,TGTGCCACCAGTGACCCTAGCGGCCCCTACAATGAGCAGTTCTTC,CATSDPSGPYNEQFF
.,TRBJ2-1,TRBV10-3,many,TGTGCCCTCTCGGGTGGCGATGAGCAGTTCTTC,CALSGGDEQFF
.,TRBJ2-1,TRBV7-3,.,TGTGCCAGCAGCTTAACCACAGTAGCGGCCAACAATGAGCAGTTCTTC,CASSLTTVAANNEQFF
.,TRBJ1-1,TRBV5-1,.,TGCGCCAGCAGCTTGGGTTTAGGGGGGTCCCTGAACACTGAAGCTTTCTTT,CASSLGLGGSLNTEAFF
.,TRBJ2-2,TRBV24-1,many,TGTGCCACCAGTGACGACGGACGGATCGCGAACACCGGGGAGCTGTTTTTT,CATSDDGRIANTGELFF
.,TRBJ2-2,TRBV5-1,few,TGCGCCAGCAGCTTGGCCGGGTTGGCGGGCGACGGGGAGCTGTTTTTT,CASSLAGLAGDGELFF
.,TRBJ1-5,TRBV12-3/TRBV12-4,many,TGTGCCAGCAGATTTGGCCAGTATAGCAATCAGCCCCAGCATTTT,CASRFGQYSNQPQHF